Detailed here is one T cell receptor (beta chain). No antigen is known for it. This specimen comes from a study of cytomegalovirus exposure and HLA in healthy donors. 13 Jbeta primers and 60 Vbeta primers were used for the PCR. The authors' processing: Later, some 79 million unique TCR beta chains were counted in an analysis, and roughly 11 million of them were shared. The protocol was immunoSEQ multiplex PCR, while the TCRdb copy is restricted to in-frame clones and leaves out a portion. The V and J calls and clone size are taken from that table; D and trimming were inferred from the DNA. Here the sample spans under 90,000 clones, 75% being singletons. Study-level points and caveats: The classifier, whose performance was assessed in both the original and validation cohorts, reportedly diagnosed cytomegalovirus status with high specificity and sensitivity.

Germline V gene lookup returns CDR1 SQVTM and CDR2 ANQGSEA. CDR3 length: 14 residues. V gave up 7 bases and J gave up 0 bases; unmatched junction bases: 8. V usage is TRBV29-1 and J usage is TRBJ1-1, with TRBD1 matching over 7 bases. The clonotype comes from a man aged 40-49 years in good health and CMV-seronegative. Sample: PBMCs. CDR3 protein: CSAHRGNMNTEAFF. The CDR3 nucleotides read TGCAGCGCACACAGGGGAAACATGAACACTGAAGCTTTCTTT.